This TCR beta chain was captured in a study of PD-1 blockade in classical Hodgkin lymphoma. Time point of the sample: newly diagnosed, previously untreated cHL patient sample. Trimming removed 2 bases at V and 10 bases at J, with 18 bases between. Germline-derived CDR1 and CDR2 are PRHDT and FYEKMQ (reference sequence). There are 16 residues in the CDR3. With respect to this clone: Its antigen is as yet unknown.

Sequenced by immunoSEQ multiplex PCR; TCRdb stores in-frame clones only, minus some. This table holds tens of thousands of clones, approximately 89% found once. Overall study findings and caveats: Newly diagnosed patients were said to have less baseline TCR diversity than healthy donors did.

The sequenced sample consisted of peripheral blood mononuclear cells (PBMCs). This rearrangement joins TRBV13 to TRBJ1-6; D is uncertain. This sequence originates from a human donor with classical Hodgkin lymphoma. DNA for the CDR3: TGTGCCAGCAGCTTAAGAATTGGCGGGCTGGGCTCACCCCTCCACTTT. It codes for CASSLRIGGLGSPLHF.